This TCR beta chain was recorded in a study of blood T cell repertoires in COVID-19. Study-level information: The United States, Italy and Spain provided the acute and convalescent COVID-19 samples. T cells, B-cell-depleted T cells, or PBMCs provided the cDNA or gDNA that served as material.

The Seattle patients joined while their infection was active and were tracked longitudinally afterward. Clones were sequenced by immunoSEQ multiplex PCR, and TCRdb holds only the in-frame ones, with some missing. The table shows about 80,000 clones, with approximately 85% occurring only once. V was cut by 1 base and J by 4 bases, with 12 bases left in between. Germline V CDR1 and CDR2: GTSNPN, SVGIG (reference sequence). This CDR3 has 14 amino acids. Sequences were obtained from peripheral blood. The source is a man in his fifties with COVID-19, enrolled during active disease. This sequence joins TRBV30 and TRBJ2-3; tentative D call: TRBD2 (6 bases). DNA of the CDR3: TGTGCCTGGAGTGGGGGGGAAGCCGCAGATACGCAGTATTTT. Its protein is CAWSGGEAADTQYF.